The subject of this entry is one T cell receptor beta chain. It lacks a known antigen. Base qualities are not recorded, but no much larger clone differs from it by a single base. Cut back by 5 bases and 1 base, the V and J ends lie 15 bases apart. Measured from the cysteine to the phenylalanine, the CDR3 is 16 residues long. The DNA shown is the 48-base CDR3, in frame from base 1. Based on the germline V gene, the CDR1 and CDR2 sequences are SGHAT and FQNNGV. This specimen comes from a study of cytomegalovirus exposure and HLA in healthy donors (dated by TCRdb to 2017 to 2019). About the investigation overall: An earlier analysis of some 600 of the donors reported under 300 Gb of sequence data and 100 million to 120 million unique TCR beta sequences obtained from roughly 170 million T cells. Approximately 310 gigabases of sequencing data and 70 million to 95 million unique TCR sequences made up an early release that covered nearly 650 HLA-typed donors. Of the 300 to 500 genotyped donors, approximately 80% were placed in the genetic ancestry cluster associated with self-reported Caucasian donors. The study aimed to test whether cataloging public T cell receptors could reveal signatures of past pathogen exposure. The T cell repertoires of 550 to 850 subjects were profiled by immunosequencing and related to cytomegalovirus serostatus. Along with the roughly 670-subject first cohort, a separate validation cohort of over a hundred different subjects was used. To predict cytomegalovirus infection status, the study brought together high-throughput TCR immunosequencing, statistical association of individual TCRs with disease status, and machine learning. A later analysis re-examined previously published TCR beta repertoires from more than 650 donors and added high-resolution HLA genotyping to investigate patterns of TCR occurrence. The later analysis used no new phenotypic data to find candidate immune exposures, relying instead on TCR beta sequences and their occurrence across donors. In an earlier analysis of 587 of the donors, high-throughput TCR beta sequencing was used to judge whether each TCR beta V gene segment behaved as functional or pseudogenic. Donor age, sex, ethnicity and CMV serostatus were compiled alongside the repertoire data. A later genetic analysis used genome-wide SNP genotypes for about 65% of the 666 donors, treating that subset as a discovery cohort. Every repertoire in the discovery cohort had been generated on one and the same sequencing platform. Both class I and class II loci were covered by HLA typing, at four-digit resolution. Typing coverage differed by locus: A, B, C, DRB1 and DQB1 were typed in roughly 620-640 donors, DQA1 in 500 to 550, DPA1 in over 600, and DPB1 in roughly 450. Several DR-DQ haplotypes were treated as single units for association and clustering because of strong linkage in the cohort. Among a few hundred genotyped donors of the cohort, an average of 235,054 unique TCR beta nucleotide sequences were sequenced per donor, roughly 20% of them non-productive. Paper-wide results and their limitations: The sequencing pipeline was judged likely to have produced a cluster of highly shared sequence variants as a technical artifact. The earlier analysis of approximately 560 of the donors excluded some 16 rarely observed V segments, including chromosome 9 orphons, because counts were too low. A total of about 180 TCR beta chains were listed by the study as associated with cytomegalovirus. The only immune exposure information available for the cohort was CMV serostatus. According to a later analysis, TCR association rates differed among HLA loci, with DRB1 alleles showing the most associated TCRs and HLA-C alleles showing the fewest. Only TCR beta chains were sequenced in this cohort, and the absence of alpha or paired-chain data limited detectable features. In a later analysis, most CMV-associated TCR beta chains were found to appear HLA-restricted, with HLA associations seemingly driven largely by CMV exposure. A few of the identified cytomegalovirus-associated TCR beta chains were confirmed in vitro to be specific for cytomegalovirus antigens. Across donors, most TCR sequences were observed very rarely, whereas some public TCRs were present in many individuals. A later genetic analysis reported fewer N-insertions in productive TCRs among donors in an Asian-associated ancestry cluster than the approximately 700-donor mean. Compared with equally common non-associated chains, HLA-associated TCR beta chains in a later analysis were more clonally expanded and had lower generation probabilities. Correlated functional status among segregating V segments might be attributable to linkage disequilibrium, but an unknown experimental factor could not be ruled out. According to the authors, the approach could potentially be generalized to other disease states and immunological phenotypes. A later analysis reported that several top co-occurrence clusters appeared linked to parvovirus B19, influenza, CMV and Epstein-Barr virus. Broadly in line with IMGT annotations, most TCR beta V segments showed up in productive rearrangements about 90% or about 30% of the time in an earlier analysis of around 600 of the donors. Assigning TCR associations to individual alleles was difficult when HLA alleles, especially DR and DQ, strongly co-occurred. The classifier was reported to diagnose cytomegalovirus status with high specificity and sensitivity in both the original cohort and the validation cohort. Specific HLA alleles were associated with over 15,000 TCR beta sequences at a false discovery rate of 0.05 in a later analysis. A further reported finding was that TCR beta sequences accurately predicted the HLA-A and HLA-B alleles for most subjects in the first cohort. Because the 87-base-pair reads could not distinguish some IMGT-functional V segments, including TRBV6-2 and TRBV6-3, those segments were excluded. Presence/absence analyses assumed roughly uniform sequencing depth across donors, an assumption that may not hold. V-gene and J-gene trimming of TCR beta chains was associated with a missense DCLRE1C variant in a later genetic analysis, and the association was replicated in an independent cohort. Because HLA typing was missing for some donors at each locus, association tests included only the typed subset.

The method behind the library was the immunoSEQ multiplex PCR assay. For the multiplex PCR, a mixture combining 60 forward primers for TCR Vbeta segments and 13 reverse primers for TCR Jbeta segments was used. Amplification of the CDR3 region of rearranged TCR beta genes was performed with a multiplex PCR assay on genomic DNA. The amplified TCR beta libraries were sequenced on the Illumina HiSeq System as 87-base-pair reads. On the authors' methods: A later analysis counted some 74 million unique TCR beta chains across the 640 or so repertoires, and approximately 11 million of these chains were shared by at least two donors. A nearest-neighbor algorithm error-corrected the raw reads and collapsed the reads into unique sequences, merging closely related sequences to remove PCR and sequencing errors. To assign V, D and J gene segments, CDR3 sequences were aligned to IMGT reference sequences. For a sequence to be retained, a match of at least six nucleotides to both a V gene segment and a J gene segment was required. A rearrangement was called productive if the CDR3 had no stop codons and remained in frame with V and J, and every other rearrangement was called non-productive. Following IMGT convention, CDR3 was defined as the stretch from the second conserved V-encoded cysteine up to the conserved J-encoded phenylalanine. Sequences without an unambiguous match to a single V gene segment were excluded from the earlier analysis of a few hundred of the donors. An earlier analysis of just under 600 of the donors called V segments functional above 56.7% productive rearrangements and segregating when the between-donor standard deviation exceeded 5%. A statistical classification framework was built to diagnose cytomegalovirus status from the catalog of TCR beta chain sequences. A later analysis assigned V and J genes by comparing TCR nucleotide sequences with IMGT/GENE-DB human TR gene sequences. The TCRdist pipeline was used in a later analysis to assign CDR3 sequences and most-parsimonious VDJ recombination scenarios. In a later analysis, every TCR beta chain was defined by the combination of its CDR3 amino acid sequence and its V-gene family, and reads without a unique V-gene family were dropped. In a later analysis, around 650 highly shared, low-generation-probability nucleotide sequences were removed to address suspected cross-contamination and a sequencing artifact. In a later analysis, a clonal expansion index was calculated for each public chain from normalized within-repertoire ranks of inferred template counts. In a later analysis, generation probabilities were computed with a VDJ recombination model fitted to out-of-frame rearrangements, and the resulting probabilities were checked against IGoR. In a later analysis, TCR-TCR, TCR-HLA and TCR-CMV co-occurrence was scored with hypergeometric tests, and a repertoire-size bias correction was applied to TCR pairs. False discovery rates were estimated in a later analysis by permuting HLA or CMV assignments 20 times. A later analysis grouped co-occurring TCRs with DBSCAN, adding TCRdist sequence similarity when clustering within HLA-allele-positive subsets. Co-occurrence clustering excluded repertoires with fewer than 30,000 or more than 120,000 public chains, plus five with anomalous nucleotide sharing. The immuneACCESS repertoire file appears here via TCRdb, limited to in-frame rearrangements. These files lack a portion of the clones; in checked studies, under half of the deficit traces to unresolved V genes, and the cause of the others is not known. For V, J and clone size, that table is used; D and trimming come from the DNA. The sample table holds some 77,000 clones, of which roughly 80% were seen once. The top ten clonotypes cover 32% of the sample.

In total, approximately 690 healthy bone marrow donors made up the cohort. Cohort members were all nominally healthy when sampled, although unrecorded immune exposures were likely present. The donor tested CMV seropositive and was one of the 289 seropositive cohort members. A peripheral blood sample was provided by each donor, and peripheral blood mononuclear cells were used for TCR beta sequencing. Genomic DNA was extracted from the blood cell samples with the Qiagen DNeasy Blood Extraction Kit. Input material: PBMCs. The TCR originated in a man between 45 and 60 years old in good health and CMV-seropositive. This chain is built from TRBV11-2 and TRBJ1-3; TRBD1 is a possible D gene, resting on 5 matching bases. The CDR3: CASSTRPGMSGNTIYF. The nucleotides read TGTGCCAGCAGCACCCGGCCAGGGATGTCTGGAAACACCATATATTTT.